The 19 T cell receptor beta chains below were found in one sample sequenced in a study of blood T cell repertoires in COVID-19. Sequenced by immunoSEQ multiplex PCR; TCRdb stores in-frame clones only, minus some. The table shows 56,000 or so clones, with more than 80% occurring only once. The sequenced sample was peripheral blood. These receptors all stem from a human donor in a cohort sampled during active COVID-19.

V usage is TRBV7-2 and J usage is TRBJ1-1, with 9 nucleotides matching TRBD1. The CDR3 totals 12 residues. CDR1 SGHTA and CDR2 FQGNSA come from the germline V gene. Trimming cost V 11 bases and J 6 bases; bases outside gene matches: 7. CDR3 region: CAQTRQGAEAFF. CDR3 DNA sequence: TGTGCCCAAACCCGACAGGGGGCTGAAGCTTTCTTT.

CDR3 protein: CASSLPEGGHTEAFF. The CDR3 DNA sequence: TGTGCCAGCAGTTTGCCTGAGGGCGGACACACTGAAGCTTTCTTT. V is TRBV28 and J is TRBJ1-1; D is unclear. Germline values: CDR1 MDHEN, CDR2 SYDVKM. Trimming took off 3 bases at V and 3 bases at J, with 14 bases between the two ends. This CDR3 is 15 amino acids long.

The rearrangement joins TRBV6-5 to TRBJ1-3, with D possibly TRBD1 on 6 matching bases. Germline V gene sequence: CDR1 MNHEY, CDR2 SVGAGI. The germline V and J ends were trimmed by 6 bases and 1 base, with 13 bases remaining between them. The CDR3 sequence is 15 residues long. CDR3 DNA: TGTGCCAGCAGCGACTTAGGGGGATCTGGAAACACCATATATTTT. It codes for CASSDLGGSGNTIYF.

The chain combines TRBV9 with TRBJ2-3; 7 bases line up with TRBD2. The trim removed 0 bases at V and 1 base at J, leaving 8 bases unmatched. The germline CDR1 and CDR2 sequences are SGDLS and YYNGEE. The CDR3 covers 17 residues. CDR3 nucleotides: TGTGCCAGCAGCGTAGAGGGAGGGGATGTTGGCACAGATACGCAGTATTTT. As protein: CASSVEGGDVGTDTQYF.

V and J are TRBV20-1 and TRBJ2-7; 10 positions match TRBD2. Unmatched junction bases numbered 8, after V lost 3 bases and J lost 3 bases. The CDR3 spans 15 residues. Germline CDR1 is DFQATT and CDR2 is SNEGSKA (reference sequence). CDR3 loop: CSASGSGGDFYEQYF. Written as DNA, the CDR3 is TGCAGTGCTAGTGGCAGCGGGGGGGATTTCTACGAGCAGTACTTC.

The chain carries TRBV19 and TRBJ1-2; D perhaps matches TRBD1 (5 bases). The CDR3 runs 18 residues. V lost 4 bases and J 4 bases, leaving 25 bases between the germline ends. Germline V gene data show CDR1 as LNHDA and CDR2 as SQIVND (reference sequence). The CDR3 DNA follows: TGTGCCAGTAGTAGGCGGGGCAGAAGGTCGCAAGTGAGCTATGGCTACACCTTC. Amino acid sequence: CASSRRGRRSQVSYGYTF.

The J gene is TRBJ1-5, the V gene TRBV6-6; 8 nucleotides match TRBD1. There are 15 residues in the CDR3. The V gene end was trimmed by 0 bases and the J gene end by 7 bases; junction bases not matched to a gene: 5. In germline, CDR1 is MNHNY, CDR2 SVGAGI (reference sequence). The CDR3 spells CASSYSDRAGQPQHF. The CDR3 nucleotides read TGTGCCAGCAGTTACTCGGACAGGGCGGGGCAGCCCCAGCATTTT.

The rearrangement links TRBV7-9 to TRBJ1-1, with TRBD1 matching over 7 bases. J gave up 1 base and V 4 bases, and 6 bases lay outside the gene matches. The CDR3 extends over 15 amino acids. The germline CDR1 and CDR2 sequences are SEHNR and FQNEAQ (reference sequence). The CDR3 here is CASSSQGFGNTEAFF. The CDR3, as DNA: TGTGCCAGCAGCTCACAGGGGTTCGGGAACACTGAAGCTTTCTTT. The full variable domain, with the rest looked up from reference TRBV7-9 and TRBJ1-1, is DTGVSQNPRHKITKRGQNVTFRCDPISEHNRLYWYRQTLGQGPEFLTYFQNEAQLEKSRLLSDRFSAERPKGSFSTLEIQRTEQGDSAMYLCASSSQGFGNTEAFFGQGTRLTVV.

The CDR3 sequence: CASSFQGQQYSNQPQHF. CDR3 nucleotides: TGTGCCAGCAGTTTTCAAGGACAGCAATATAGCAATCAGCCCCAGCATTTT. The V call is TRBV28, the J call TRBJ1-5, with D perhaps TRBD1 (6 bases). CDR3 length: 17 amino acids. Deletions cut 3 bases from V and 0 bases from J, with 15 bases between. Looked up from germline, CDR1 is MDHEN and CDR2 is SYDVKM.

This clone showed up just once. The V and J genes are TRBV7-3 and TRBJ2-1; D not certain. The CDR3 contains 14 residues. V was shortened by 3 bases and J by 2 bases, with 8 bases between the two germline ends. Looked up from germline, CDR1 is SGHTA and CDR2 is FQGTGA. CDR3 DNA sequence: TGTGCCAGCAGCTTCGGAGAGGCCTACAATGAGCAGTTCTTC. Translation gives CASSFGEAYNEQFF.

This clone showed up just once. The chain joins TRBV5-1 to TRBJ2-3; possibly TRBD1 for D (5 bases). Germline CDR1 SGHRS, CDR2 YFSETQ. V was trimmed by 2 bases and J by 2 bases, leaving 9 bases between them. This CDR3 spans 14 amino acids. The DNA for the CDR3 is TGCGCCAGCAGCTTTGACAGAGCCACAGATACGCAGTATTTT. Residues: CASSFDRATDTQYF.

V is TRBV12-3 or TRBV12-4 and J is TRBJ2-2, with unresolved D. This CDR3 has 13 residues. The germline V and J ends were trimmed by 1 base and 5 bases, with 5 bases remaining between them. CDR3 DNA sequence: TGTGCCAGCAGTTTAGTTGAGACCGGGGAGCTGTTTTTT. It encodes CASSLVETGELFF.

The V call is TRBV11-2, the J call TRBJ2-7; the D gene is possibly TRBD2 (6 bases). Trimming took 5 bases from V and 7 from J, leaving 9 bases between them. The CDR3 runs to 11 residues. CDR1 is SGHAT and CDR2 is FQNNGV in the germline V gene. The CDR3 loop reads CASSAAGEQYF. CDR3 DNA sequence: TGTGCCAGCAGCGCCGCGGGGGAGCAGTACTTC. Supplemented by reference TRBV11-2 and TRBJ2-7, the full variable domain reads EAGVAQSPRYKIIEKRQSVAFWCNPISGHATLYWYQQILGQGPKLLIQFQNNGVVDDSQLPKDRFSAERLKGVDSTLKIQPAKLEDSAVYLCASSAAGEQYFGPGTRLTVT.

The rearrangement links TRBV18 to TRBJ1-5; TRBD1 matches at 10 bases. The germline gives CDR1 KGHSH, CDR2 LQKENI. Losses at the gene ends were 6 bases for V and 5 bases for J; bases not matched to a gene: 7. The CDR3 is 15 amino acids. The CDR3, as DNA: TGTGCCAGCTCCTCGGACAGGGGGATCCATCAGCCCCAGCATTTT. This translates into CASSSDRGIHQPQHF.

This rearrangement joins TRBV6-5 to TRBJ1-1, with D tentatively TRBD1 (5 bases). This CDR3 has 14 amino acids. Germline assignment: CDR1 MNHEY and CDR2 SVGAGI. V lost 2 bases and J 1 base, leaving 8 bases between the germline ends. In DNA, the CDR3 is TGTGCCAGCAGTTACCACGACAGGAACACTGAAGCTTTCTTT. This sequence encodes CASSYHDRNTEAFF.

V and J are TRBV11-3 and TRBJ1-5; D is unclear. The V and J ends lost 0 bases and 1 base respectively, with 16 bases between them. The V gene's germline CDR1 is SGHNT and CDR2 YENEEA. This CDR3 spans 18 amino acids. The CDR3 loop reads CASSLEVRRHGSNQPQHF. In DNA, the CDR3 is TGTGCCAGCAGCTTAGAGGTTCGGCGACACGGAAGCAATCAGCCCCAGCATTTT.

V usage is TRBV7-9 and J usage is TRBJ2-3; TRBD2 agrees at 10 bases. The CDR3 covers 14 residues. Germline trimming cut 5 bases from V and 3 bases from J; bases unmatched to any gene: 2. Germline V gene lookup returns CDR1 SEHNR and CDR2 FQNEAQ (reference sequence). CDR3 region: CASSPSGGTDTQYF. The CDR3 DNA reads TGTGCCAGCAGCCCTAGCGGGGGAACAGATACGCAGTATTTT.

The genes are TRBV12-3 or TRBV12-4 and TRBJ1-1; 8 bases fit TRBD1. The CDR3 extends over 13 amino acids. The V gene end was trimmed by 5 bases and the J gene end by 5 bases; junction bases not matched to a gene: 4. The CDR3 region is CASSKTGGTEAFF. The CDR3 region has the DNA TGTGCCAGCAGTAAAACAGGGGGGACTGAAGCTTTCTTT.

In its sample, this clone was seen once. V gene TRBV19 combines with J gene TRBJ1-2; TRBD1 matches at 9 bases. Losses at the gene ends were 6 bases for V and 2 bases for J; bases not matched to a gene: 4. CDR1 and CDR2 (germline): LNHDA, SQIVND (reference sequence). The CDR3 covers 14 residues. The CDR3 DNA sequence: TGTGCCAGTAGCACAGGGGGCACAAACTATGGCTACACCTTC. Translated: CASSTGGTNYGYTF.